This T cell receptor beta chain comes out of a study of T cell responses to AZD1222 COVID-19 vaccine. Study-level results: Recipients of two AZD1222 doses showed rising Spike-specific TCR breadth and depth. In all cases, repertoires were sampled only after the peak T cell response.

This clone occurred once. Its specificity is unknown. Libraries were prepared by immunoSEQ multiplex PCR; TCRdb keeps only in-frame clonotypes and omits some of them. The sample contains 90,000 to 130,000 clones, around 93% of which appear only once. This CDR3 region has 14 residues. Trimming cost V 1 base and J 7 bases, with 11 bases left between them. Germline CDR1 is WSHSY and CDR2 is SAAADI. Sequenced material: peripheral blood, taken 28 days after the second AZD1222 dose. This TCR was recovered from an adult who received the AZD1222 COVID-19 vaccine. V and J are TRBV10-2 and TRBJ1-5; a weak D match, TRBD1 (6 bases). The CDR3 DNA reads as TGCGCCAGCAGTGAGTACAGGGAGGGGCAGCCCCAGCATTTT. It translates to CASSEYREGQPQHF.